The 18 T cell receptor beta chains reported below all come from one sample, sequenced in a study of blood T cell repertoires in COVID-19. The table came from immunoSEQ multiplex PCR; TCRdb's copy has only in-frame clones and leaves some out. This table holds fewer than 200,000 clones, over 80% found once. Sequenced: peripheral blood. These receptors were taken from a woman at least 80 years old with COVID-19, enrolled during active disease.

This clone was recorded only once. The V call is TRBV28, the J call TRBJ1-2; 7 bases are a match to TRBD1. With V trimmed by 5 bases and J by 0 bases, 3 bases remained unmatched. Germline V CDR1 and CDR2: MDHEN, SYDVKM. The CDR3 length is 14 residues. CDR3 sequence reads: CASSQQGSNYGYTF. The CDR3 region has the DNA TGTGCCAGCAGTCAACAGGGGTCTAACTATGGCTACACCTTC.

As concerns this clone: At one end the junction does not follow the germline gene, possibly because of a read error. CDR3 DNA sequence: TGCGCCAGCATCTTGACTAGCGGGAGCGAGACCCAGTACTTC. As protein: CASILTSGSETQYF. V gene TRBV5-1 combines with J gene TRBJ2-5; 12 nucleotides line up with TRBD2. Germline V gene lookup returns CDR1 SGHRS and CDR2 YFSETQ. The CDR3 is 14 amino acids.

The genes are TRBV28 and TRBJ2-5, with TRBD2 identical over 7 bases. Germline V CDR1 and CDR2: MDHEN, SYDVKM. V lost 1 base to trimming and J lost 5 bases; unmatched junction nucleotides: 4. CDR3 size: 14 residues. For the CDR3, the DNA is TGTGCCAGCAGTTTATCCGGGAGGATGGAGACCCAGTACTTC. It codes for CASSLSGRMETQYF.

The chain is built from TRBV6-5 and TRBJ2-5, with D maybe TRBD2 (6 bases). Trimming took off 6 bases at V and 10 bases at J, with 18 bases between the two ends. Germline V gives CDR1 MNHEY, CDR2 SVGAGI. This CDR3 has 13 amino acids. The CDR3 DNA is TGTGCCAGCAGCTGGGGGACTTCCGGGGACCAGTACTTC. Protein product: CASSWGTSGDQYF.

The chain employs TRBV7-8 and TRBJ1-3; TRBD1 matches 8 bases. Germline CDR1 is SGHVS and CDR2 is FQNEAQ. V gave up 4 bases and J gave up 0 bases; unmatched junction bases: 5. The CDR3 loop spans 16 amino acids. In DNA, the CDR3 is TGTGCCAGCAGCTCAGGGACAGGCCGCTCTGGAAACACCATATATTTT. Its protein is CASSSGTGRSGNTIYF.

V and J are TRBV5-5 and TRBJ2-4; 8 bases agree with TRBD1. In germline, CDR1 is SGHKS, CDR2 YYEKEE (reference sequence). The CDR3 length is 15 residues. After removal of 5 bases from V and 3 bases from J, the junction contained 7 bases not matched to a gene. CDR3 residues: CASRQVGTGKNIQYF. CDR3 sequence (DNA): TGTGCCAGCAGACAAGTGGGGACAGGCAAAAACATTCAGTACTTC.

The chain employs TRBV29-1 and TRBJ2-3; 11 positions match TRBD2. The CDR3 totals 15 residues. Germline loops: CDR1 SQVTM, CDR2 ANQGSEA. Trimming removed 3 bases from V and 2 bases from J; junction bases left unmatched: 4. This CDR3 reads CSVDGTSGFTDTQYF. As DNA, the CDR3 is TGCAGCGTTGATGGGACTAGCGGATTCACAGATACGCAGTATTTT.

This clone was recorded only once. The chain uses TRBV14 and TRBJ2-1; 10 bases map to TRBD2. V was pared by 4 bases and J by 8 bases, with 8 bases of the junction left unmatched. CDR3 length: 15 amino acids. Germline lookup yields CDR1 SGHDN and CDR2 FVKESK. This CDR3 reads CASSPLAGEWDEQFF. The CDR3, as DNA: TGTGCCAGCAGCCCGCTAGCGGGAGAGTGGGATGAGCAGTTCTTC.

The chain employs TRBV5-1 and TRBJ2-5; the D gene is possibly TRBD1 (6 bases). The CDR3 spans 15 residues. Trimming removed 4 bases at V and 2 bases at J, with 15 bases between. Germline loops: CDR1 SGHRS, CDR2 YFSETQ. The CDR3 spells CASSPTVGTQETQYF. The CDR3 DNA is TGCGCCAGCAGCCCGACAGTTGGGACACAAGAGACCCAGTACTTC.

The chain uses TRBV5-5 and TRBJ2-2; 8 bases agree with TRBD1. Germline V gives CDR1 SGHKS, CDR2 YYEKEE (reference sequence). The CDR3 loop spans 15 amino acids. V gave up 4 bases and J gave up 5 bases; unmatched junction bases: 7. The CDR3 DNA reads TGTGCCAGCAGCCCTTGGACAGGGTGGACCGGGGAGCTGTTTTTT. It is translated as CASSPWTGWTGELFF.

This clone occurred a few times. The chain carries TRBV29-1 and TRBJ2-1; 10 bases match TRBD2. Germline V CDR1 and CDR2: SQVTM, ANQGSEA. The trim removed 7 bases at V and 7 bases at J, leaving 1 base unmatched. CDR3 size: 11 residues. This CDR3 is CSGGLANEQFF. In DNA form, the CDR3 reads TGCAGCGGGGGACTAGCGAATGAGCAGTTCTTC.

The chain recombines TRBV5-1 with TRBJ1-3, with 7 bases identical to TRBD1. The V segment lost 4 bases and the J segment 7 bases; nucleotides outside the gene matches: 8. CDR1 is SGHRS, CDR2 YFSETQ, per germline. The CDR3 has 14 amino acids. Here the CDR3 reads CASSGQAGGNTIYF. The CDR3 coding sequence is TGCGCCAGCAGCGGACAGGCAGGGGGGAACACCATATATTTT.

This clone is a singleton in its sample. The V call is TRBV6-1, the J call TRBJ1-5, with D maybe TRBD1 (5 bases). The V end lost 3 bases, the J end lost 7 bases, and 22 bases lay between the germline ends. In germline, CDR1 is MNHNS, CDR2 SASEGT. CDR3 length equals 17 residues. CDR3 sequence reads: CASSENIWGGGLQPQHF. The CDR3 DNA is TGTGCCAGCAGTGAGAATATTTGGGGCGGGGGGTTGCAGCCCCAGCATTTT.

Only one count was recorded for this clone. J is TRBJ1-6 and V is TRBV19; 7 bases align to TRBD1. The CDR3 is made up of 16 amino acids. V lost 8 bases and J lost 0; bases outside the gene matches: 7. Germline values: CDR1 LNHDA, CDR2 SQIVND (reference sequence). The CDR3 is CASSGTVSSYNSPLHF. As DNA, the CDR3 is TGTGCCAGTTCCGGGACAGTGAGCTCCTATAATTCACCCCTCCACTTT.

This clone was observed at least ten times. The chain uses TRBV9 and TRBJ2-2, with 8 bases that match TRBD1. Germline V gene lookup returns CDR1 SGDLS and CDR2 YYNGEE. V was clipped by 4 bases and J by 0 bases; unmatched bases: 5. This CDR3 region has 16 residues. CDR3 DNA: TGTGCCAGCAGCCCCGCAGGGGGCGCGAACACCGGGGAGCTGTTTTTT. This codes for CASSPAGGANTGELFF.

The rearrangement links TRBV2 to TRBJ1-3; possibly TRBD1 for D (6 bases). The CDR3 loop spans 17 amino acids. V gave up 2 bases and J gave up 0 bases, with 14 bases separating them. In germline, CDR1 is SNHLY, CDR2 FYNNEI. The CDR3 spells CASSEWGRFISGNTIYF. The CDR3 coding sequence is TGTGCCAGCAGTGAATGGGGGCGCTTCATCTCTGGAAACACCATATATTTT.

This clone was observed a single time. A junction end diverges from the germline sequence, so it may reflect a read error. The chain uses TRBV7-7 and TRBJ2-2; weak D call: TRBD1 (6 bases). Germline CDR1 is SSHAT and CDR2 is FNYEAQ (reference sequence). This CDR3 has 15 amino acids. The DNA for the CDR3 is TGTGCTAGCAGCTTACTCACAGGGTCTTCCGGGGAGCTGTTTTTT. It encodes CASSLLTGSSGELFF.

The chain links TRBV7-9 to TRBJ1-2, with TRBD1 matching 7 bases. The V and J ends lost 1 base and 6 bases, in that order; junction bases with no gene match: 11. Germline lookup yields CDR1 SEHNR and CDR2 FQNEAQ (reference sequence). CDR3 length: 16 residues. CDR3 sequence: CASSLVQGSDRDGYTF. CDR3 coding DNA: TGTGCCAGCAGCTTAGTACAGGGGTCGGATAGGGATGGCTACACCTTC.